Following are 30 T cell receptor beta chains from one sample sequenced in a study of response to subunit inactivated influenza vaccine. TCRdb re-called the RT-PCR reads with MiXCR, one entry per CDR3 protein. Of about 540,000 distinct CDR3 sequences listed, approximately 22% are singletons. A further study also used this sample, focusing on T cells expressing NK-cell markers. That report notes: Beta-chain TCR cDNA was generated via 5'RACE template switching with UMIs.

The sequencing here drew on CD4+ T cells sorted from PBMCs, taken about 12 days after vaccination. The receptors were sampled from a man aged 50 or older who received an inactivated influenza vaccine.

A few counts support this clonotype. This chain links TRBV7-9 with TRBJ2-5; D not certain. Looked up from germline, CDR1 is SEHNR and CDR2 is FQNEAQ (reference sequence). The CDR3 loop spans 17 amino acids. V lost 4 bases to trimming and J lost 1 base, with 19 bases between them. CDR3 sequence (DNA): TGTGCCAGCAGCTCTTATTCAGGTGCCGTTCGCCAAGAGACCCAGTACTTC. Its translation: CASSSYSGAVRQETQYF.

There are a few counts of this clonotype. A read error may produce the germline difference seen at one junction end. This sequence joins TRBV3-1 and TRBJ2-1; 11 nucleotides line up with TRBD1. The CDR3 consists of 16 residues. CDR1 is LGHDT and CDR2 is YNNKEL in the germline V gene (reference sequence). CDR3: CASRRAGTGGSNEQLF. In nucleotides, the CDR3 is TGTGCCAGCAGACGTGCCGGGACAGGGGGTAGTAATGAGCAGCTCTTC.

This clonotype came up a few times. The chain combines TRBV20-1 with TRBJ2-1; 7 positions match TRBD1. The CDR3 sequence is 14 residues long. Trimming removed 3 bases from V and 5 bases from J; junction bases left unmatched: 7. Germline CDR1 is DFQATT and CDR2 is SNEGSKA (reference sequence). The chain's CDR3 is CSASRGQRDNEQFF. The DNA of the CDR3 is TGCAGTGCTAGTAGGGGACAGAGAGACAATGAGCAGTTCTTC.

This clonotype occurred a few times. V usage is TRBV29-1 and J usage is TRBJ2-3; D is undetermined. The CDR3 totals 13 residues. Trimming pared 3 bases from V and 5 bases from J, leaving 12 bases between. Germline V gene sequence: CDR1 SQVTM, CDR2 ANQGSEA. CDR3 loop: CSVEGNFRDTQYF. CDR3 bases: TGCAGCGTTGAGGGCAATTTCAGAGATACGCAGTATTTT.

V gene TRBV27 combines with J gene TRBJ2-7; tentative D call: TRBD2 (6 bases). The germline gives CDR1 MNHEY, CDR2 SMNVEV (reference sequence). V was trimmed by 3 bases and J by 5 bases, leaving 17 bases between them. CDR3 size: 15 residues. CDR3 sequence (DNA): TGTGCCAGCAGTTTGGCCCCACCGGGAGTAAACGAGCAGTACTTC. Protein: CASSLAPPGVNEQYF.

V is TRBV6-1 and J is TRBJ1-2; possibly TRBD1 for D (5 bases). The ends were cut back, 5 bases at V and 5 bases at J, with 18 bases in the middle. The CDR3 has 15 residues. CDR1 and CDR2 (germline): MNHNS, SASEGT. In DNA form, the CDR3 reads TGTGCCAGCAGTCCCCAAGGTCAGGGCACGTATGGCTACACCTTC. Amino acid sequence: CASSPQGQGTYGYTF.

The V call is TRBV19, the J call TRBJ2-7; 9 bases agree with TRBD2. V was clipped by 4 bases and J by 3 bases; unmatched bases: 7. Germline loops: CDR1 LNHDA, CDR2 SQIVND (reference sequence). This CDR3 has 15 amino acids. This CDR3 reads CASSTSGRSHYEQYF. The CDR3 coding sequence is TGTGCCAGTAGTACAAGCGGGAGGTCCCACTACGAGCAGTACTTC.

This clonotype was found a few times. The rearrangement links TRBV12-3 or TRBV12-4 to TRBJ1-1; D ambiguous. V was clipped by 6 bases and J by 11 bases, with 13 bases between them. The CDR3 contains 11 residues. Written as DNA, the CDR3 is TGTGCCAGCAGCCCTCGAGGAACGGCTTTCTTT. This codes for CASSPRGTAFF.

The chain recombines TRBV10-3 with TRBJ1-2, with TRBD1 matching 8 bases. The junction had 8 bases not matched to a gene; V was cut back by 7 bases and J by 1 base. Germline CDR1 and CDR2: ENHRY and SYGVKD. This CDR3 region has 15 residues. The DNA for the CDR3 is TGTGCCATCAAAGCGACAGGGGAGGGTAACTATGGCTACACCTTC. As protein: CAIKATGEGNYGYTF.

The V call is TRBV6-1, the J call TRBJ2-7; D assignment may be TRBD1 or TRBD2 (5 bases each). Germline loops: CDR1 MNHNS, CDR2 SASEGT. Trimming pared 7 bases from V and 6 bases from J, leaving 19 bases between. This CDR3 contains 14 residues. CDR3 DNA: TGTGCCAGCACTGACCAGGGTCAACTAGGCGAGCAGTACTTC. It encodes CASTDQGQLGEQYF.

The rearrangement links TRBV12-3 or TRBV12-4 to TRBJ1-1; no definite D call. Trimming removed 5 bases at V and 4 bases at J, with 11 bases between. The CDR3 runs 13 residues. For the CDR3, the DNA is TGTGCCAGCAGTCTCAACGGTGGCACTGAAGCTTTCTTT. Residues: CASSLNGGTEAFF.

The rearrangement joins TRBV6-2 or TRBV6-3 to TRBJ1-5; 8 bases fit TRBD1. There are 16 residues in the CDR3. V was clipped by 2 bases and J by 7 bases; unmatched bases: 10. Germline lookup yields CDR1 MNHEY and CDR2 SVGEGT. Here the CDR3 DNA reads TGTGCCAGCAGTTACAGCCAGGGGGCATTTGGACAGCCCCAGCATTTT. It yields the protein CASSYSQGAFGQPQHF.

This chain uses TRBV7-9 with TRBJ2-2; the match to TRBD1 covers 9 bases. The V and J ends lost 4 bases and 6 bases, in that order; junction bases with no gene match: 12. The CDR3 loop spans 17 amino acids. Germline CDR1 and CDR2: SEHNR and FQNEAQ (reference sequence). The CDR3 protein is CASSSIDRGYSPGELFF. CDR3 nucleotides: TGTGCCAGCAGCTCAATCGACAGGGGGTACTCTCCCGGGGAGCTGTTTTTT.

V usage is TRBV2 and J usage is TRBJ2-1; D is unresolved. The CDR3 extends over 16 amino acids. With 6 bases removed from V and 0 bases from J, the gap between germline ends came to 15 bases. Germline values: CDR1 SNHLY, CDR2 FYNNEI. CDR3 bases: TGTGCCAGCAGGGGTGGGCGGTCTCACTCCTACAATGAGCAGTTCTTC. The encoded protein is CASRGGRSHSYNEQFF.

The chain is built from TRBV28 and TRBJ1-4, with 9 positions matching TRBD1. Trimming took 5 bases from V and 7 from J; bases not matched to a gene: 5. Germline values: CDR1 MDHEN, CDR2 SYDVKM. The CDR3 is made up of 14 amino acids. CDR3 sequence reads: CASSQQGAGEKLFF. Here the CDR3 DNA reads TGTGCCAGCAGTCAACAGGGGGCCGGTGAAAAACTGTTTTTT.

This clonotype was seen a few times. The V gene is TRBV11-1, the J gene TRBJ2-4; D call uncertain. The V gene's germline CDR1 is SGHAT and CDR2 FQDESV (reference sequence). V was shortened by 1 base and J by 2 bases, with 18 bases between the two germline ends. The CDR3 covers 18 residues. The CDR3 loop reads CASSLDVWQAPSKNIQYF. The CDR3 DNA is TGTGCCAGCAGCTTAGATGTGTGGCAGGCCCCGTCCAAAAACATTCAGTACTTC.

Many counts were recorded for this clonotype. The chain carries TRBV12-3 or TRBV12-4 and TRBJ2-3; TRBD2 aligns across 8 bases. V dropped 6 bases and J dropped 1; count of bases not matched to a gene: 9. The CDR3 is 16 amino acids. The CDR3 loop reads CASSPGVTSGTDTQYF. The CDR3 DNA follows: TGTGCCAGCAGCCCCGGGGTGACTAGCGGCACAGATACGCAGTATTTT.

This clonotype appeared a few times. J is TRBJ2-5 and V is TRBV4-2; tentative D call: TRBD2 (6 bases). The CDR3 runs 15 residues. CDR1 LGHNA and CDR2 YNFKEQ come from the germline V gene. Deletions cut 0 bases from V and 4 bases from J, with 12 bases between. CDR3 bases: TGTGCCAGCAGCCAAGAGTGGAGGGGAGGAGAGACCCAGTACTTC. Its protein is CASSQEWRGGETQYF.

For the CDR3, the DNA is TGTGCCAGCAGCCTGACCGGGACAGCCTACGAGCAGTACTTC. It yields the protein CASSLTGTAYEQYF. The chain links TRBV7-9 to TRBJ2-7; TRBD1 matches at 7 bases. V gave up 5 bases and J gave up 2 bases; unmatched junction bases: 6. The CDR3 has 14 amino acids. The V gene's germline CDR1 is SEHNR and CDR2 FQNEAQ (reference sequence).

This clonotype was seen more than once but under ten times. The rearrangement joins TRBV28 to TRBJ2-4, with a weak D call TRBD1 (7 bases). Looked up from germline, CDR1 is MDHEN and CDR2 is SYDVKM. CDR3 length: 18 amino acids. The V end was cut by 6 bases, the J end by 1 base, with 22 bases between. In DNA form, the CDR3 reads TGTGCCAGCAGAGTCGCGGGACAGCCGCTAAGGGCCAAAAACATTCAGTACTTC. Translated, it gives CASRVAGQPLRAKNIQYF.

This rearrangement joins TRBV13 to TRBJ2-3; 12 bases are shared with TRBD2. CDR1 and CDR2 from the germline V gene are PRHDT and FYEKMQ (reference sequence). The CDR3 covers 16 residues. Trimming at V came to 5 bases and at J to 2 bases, leaving 5 bases not matched to a gene. The CDR3, as DNA: TGTGCCAGCAGCCGAGGACTAGCGGGGATCACAGATACGCAGTATTTT. This sequence encodes CASSRGLAGITDTQYF.

This clonotype appeared a few times. The chain links TRBV4-1 to TRBJ1-6; TRBD1 agrees at 8 bases. Trimming at V came to 4 bases and at J to 7 bases, leaving 12 bases not matched to a gene. Germline-derived CDR1 and CDR2 are MGHRA and YSYEKL. The CDR3 is 17 residues long. The CDR3 DNA sequence: TGCGCCAGCAGCCTCCACATGACAGGGGTTGACAATTCACCCCTCCACTTT. Its translation is CASSLHMTGVDNSPLHF.

Only a few counts were recorded for this clonotype. V is TRBV7-8 and J is TRBJ2-5; D may be TRBD1 (6 bases). The V and J ends lost 5 bases and 5 bases respectively, with 21 bases between them. This CDR3 spans 16 amino acids. Germline V gene sequence: CDR1 SGHVS, CDR2 FQNEAQ. This CDR3 reads CASSPGLAGQWETQYF. The CDR3 region has the DNA TGTGCCAGCAGCCCAGGGCTGGCAGGACAGTGGGAGACCCAGTACTTC.

The genes are TRBV27 and TRBJ2-2; D possibly corresponds to TRBD1 (6 bases). Trimming removed 6 bases at V and 4 bases at J, with 9 bases between. This CDR3 region has 13 residues. Germline V CDR1 and CDR2: MNHEY, SMNVEV (reference sequence). As DNA, the CDR3 is TGTGCCAGCAGACAGGGCATCACCGGGGAGCTGTTTTTT. Translating it yields CASRQGITGELFF.

This clonotype was counted only a few times. The chain is built from TRBV12-3 or TRBV12-4 and TRBJ2-3; TRBD2 matches 9 bases. The CDR3 spans 17 residues. The ends lost 5 bases at V and 0 bases at J; junction bases unmatched: 9. This CDR3 reads CASSARLADFSTDTQYF. The DNA for the CDR3 is TGTGCCAGCAGTGCCCGACTAGCGGACTTTAGCACAGATACGCAGTATTTT.

This clonotype showed up just a few times. J is TRBJ1-1 and V is TRBV30; 8 nucleotides agree with TRBD1. CDR3 size: 15 residues. V was clipped by 0 bases and J by 3 bases; unmatched bases: 6. From germline, CDR1 is GTSNPN and CDR2 SVGIG (reference sequence). CDR3 nucleotide sequence: TGTGCCTGGAGTGTTCCCTGGACAGGGCACACTGAAGCTTTCTTT. Protein product: CAWSVPWTGHTEAFF.

The CDR3 here is CASRTQRQGRNEQFF. CDR3 bases: TGTGCCAGCAGGACCCAACGACAGGGGAGGAATGAGCAGTTCTTC. V and J are TRBV7-9 and TRBJ2-1; TRBD1 agrees at 8 bases. Germline CDR1 is SEHNR and CDR2 is FQNEAQ (reference sequence). After removal of 6 bases from V and 7 bases from J, the junction contained 11 bases not matched to a gene. The CDR3 covers 15 residues.

This clonotype was seen a handful of times. The rearrangement joins TRBV5-1 to TRBJ2-1, with D perhaps assigned TRBD1 or TRBD2 (5 bases each). Deletions cut 4 bases from V and 10 bases from J, with 12 bases between. Germline V gene lookup returns CDR1 SGHRS and CDR2 YFSETQ. The CDR3 spans 12 residues. CDR3 in amino acids: CASSKTGLEQFF. CDR3 sequence (DNA): TGCGCCAGCAGCAAAACAGGACTGGAGCAGTTCTTC.

In its sample, this clonotype was seen a few times. The chain employs TRBV29-1 and TRBJ1-1; D is perhaps TRBD1 (5 bases). V lost 8 bases to trimming and J lost 5 bases, with 15 bases between them. This CDR3 has 12 residues. Germline CDR1 SQVTM, CDR2 ANQGSEA. CDR3 residues: CSTSMGETEAFF. The CDR3 DNA is TGCAGCACCTCAATGGGGGAGACTGAAGCTTTCTTT.

This clonotype was counted a few times. This chain connects TRBV20-1 to TRBJ2-7, with D possibly matching TRBD2 (5 bases). Trimming left V 5 bases short and J 2 bases short, with 13 bases between. The CDR3 is 13 residues long. Looked up from germline, CDR1 is DFQATT and CDR2 is SNEGSKA (reference sequence). CDR3 DNA: TGCAGTGCTGCCCGGACTGGGGCCTACGAGCAGTACTTC. Its translation: CSAARTGAYEQYF.